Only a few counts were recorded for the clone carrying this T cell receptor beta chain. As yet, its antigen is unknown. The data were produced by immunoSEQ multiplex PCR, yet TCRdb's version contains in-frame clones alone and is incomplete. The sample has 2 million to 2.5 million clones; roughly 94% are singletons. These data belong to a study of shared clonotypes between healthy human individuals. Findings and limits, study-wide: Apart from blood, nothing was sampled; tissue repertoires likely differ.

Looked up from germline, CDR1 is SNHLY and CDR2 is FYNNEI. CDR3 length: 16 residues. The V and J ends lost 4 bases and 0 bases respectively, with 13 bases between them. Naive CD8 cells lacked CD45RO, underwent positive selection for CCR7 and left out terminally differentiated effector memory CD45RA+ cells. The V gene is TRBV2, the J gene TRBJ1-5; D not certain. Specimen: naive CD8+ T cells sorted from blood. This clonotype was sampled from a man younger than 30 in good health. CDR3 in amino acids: CASSVNRHYSNQPQHF. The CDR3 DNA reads TGTGCCAGCAGTGTTAACCGACACTATAGCAATCAGCCCCAGCATTTT.